This T cell receptor (beta chain) was recovered during a study of blood T cell repertoires in COVID-19. Whole-study context: The cDNA or gDNA used as material had been derived from T cells, B-cell-depleted T cells, or PBMCs.

In the source study's methods: Estimates of nucleated cell counts were drawn from the amplification of reference gene primers. Repertoires were generated with immunoSEQ multiplex PCR, while TCRdb's copy carries only in-frame clones and drops some. That table furnishes V, J and clone size, whereas the DNA furnished D and trimming. The sample has around 300,000 clones, about 90% seen once. Participant ages covered roughly 18 to 89 years across about two dozen US areas. CDR3 length equals 16 residues. CDR1 is LNHNV and CDR2 is YYDKDF in the germline V gene (reference sequence). The V gene end was trimmed by 2 bases and the J gene end by 2 bases; junction bases not matched to a gene: 4.

V usage is TRBV15 and J usage is TRBJ2-1; 9 bases align to TRBD1. Sequencing used PBMCs or T cells enriched from blood (not recorded which). The TCR comes from a woman under 30 with acute COVID-19. CDR3 sequence: CATSRNRDRAYNEQFF. CDR3 DNA sequence: TGTGCCACCAGCAGAAACCGGGACAGGGCCTACAATGAGCAGTTCTTC.